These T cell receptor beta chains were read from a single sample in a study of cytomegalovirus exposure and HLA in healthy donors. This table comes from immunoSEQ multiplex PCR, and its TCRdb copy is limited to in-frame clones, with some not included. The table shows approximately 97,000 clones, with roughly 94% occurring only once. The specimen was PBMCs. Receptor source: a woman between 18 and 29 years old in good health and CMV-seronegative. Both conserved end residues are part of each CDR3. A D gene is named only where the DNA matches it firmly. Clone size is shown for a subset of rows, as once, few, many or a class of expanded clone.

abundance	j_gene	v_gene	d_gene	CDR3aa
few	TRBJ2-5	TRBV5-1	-	CASSLIRALQTQYF
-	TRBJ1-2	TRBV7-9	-	CASSQPTGDGYTF
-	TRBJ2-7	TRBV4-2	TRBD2	CASSQEGTSYEQYF
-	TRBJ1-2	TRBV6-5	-	CASSYEPGYGYTF
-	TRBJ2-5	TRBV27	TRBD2	CASRRGGLADETQYF
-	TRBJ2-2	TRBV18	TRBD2	CASSPQGKTSGKLRAGELFF
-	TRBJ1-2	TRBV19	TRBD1	CARKPRQGGYYTF
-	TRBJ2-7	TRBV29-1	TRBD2	CSVEDGISAGGRDEQYF
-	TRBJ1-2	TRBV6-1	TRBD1	CASSDLGQGPHGYTF
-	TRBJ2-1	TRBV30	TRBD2	CAWKGGGSLSYNEQFF